The 10 T cell receptor beta chains listed next were all sequenced from one sample in a study of human T cells and chemical hapten exposure (dated by TCRdb to the early 2020s). The library was produced with RACE. The listed sequencing device is NextSeq 500. TCRdb ran its own pipeline on the public reads, namely fastp trimming at Q25 and MiXCR clone calling, and kept in-frame beta chains. Every distinct CDR3 protein forms one entry, paired with its most common genes and DNA. The sample table records about 34,000 distinct CDR3 sequences; 10% of these occur just once. In total, the top ten clones hold about 28% of the sample. Per the publication, the time point label means: pre-sensitization, week 0. What this sample's treatment or condition label stands for: therapeutic diphenylcyclopropenone sensitization with weekly scalp DPC. Total RNA was isolated from unfractionated whole blood collected in Tempus Blood RNA tubes.

Sequenced here: whole blood, sampled in connection with sensitization to the hapten diphenylcyclopropenone (DPC). The receptors derive from a man aged 50 or older with alopecia areata. Some clones in this sample may be carry-over from other donors' samples.

Ten or more counts support this clonotype. V usage is TRBV5-1 and J usage is TRBJ2-1, with 11 nucleotides matching TRBD2. The length of the CDR3 is 15 residues. Germline lookup yields CDR1 SGHRS and CDR2 YFSETQ. The junction had 0 bases not matched to a gene; V was cut back by 4 bases and J by 0 bases. The CDR3 DNA sequence: TGCGCCAGCAGCACTAGCGGGAGCTCCTACAATGAGCAGTTCTTC. This translates into CASSTSGSSYNEQFF.

The genes are TRBV7-2 and TRBJ2-7; no clear D. This CDR3 is built from 12 residues. Germline lookup yields CDR1 SGHTA and CDR2 FQGNSA. Trimming took off 1 base at V and 3 bases at J, with 4 bases between the two ends. The CDR3: CASSLEVYEQYF. The CDR3 nucleotides are TGTGCCAGCAGCTTAGAAGTCTACGAGCAGTACTTC. Drawing the rest from reference TRBV7-2 and TRBJ2-7, the complete variable domain is GAGVSQSPSNKVTEKGKDVELRCDPISGHTALYWYRQSLGQGLEFLIYFQGNSAPDKSGLPSDRFSAERTGGSVSTLTIQRTQQEDSAVYLCASSLEVYEQYFGPGTRLTVT.

The gene calls are TRBV6-1 and TRBJ1-6; D is possibly TRBD1 (5 bases). This CDR3 spans 12 amino acids. Germline assignment: CDR1 MNHNS and CDR2 SASEGT. Trimming pared 5 bases from V and 10 bases from J, leaving 9 bases between. The CDR3 region has the DNA TGTGCCAGCAGTATTGGGGGATCACCCCTCCACTTT. The encoded protein is CASSIGGSPLHF.

Ten or more counts support this clonotype. V gene TRBV30 combines with J gene TRBJ2-7, with 14 bases fitting TRBD2. V lost 5 bases, J lost 5 bases, and 2 bases stayed unmatched. This CDR3 spans 13 amino acids. Germline V gene sequence: CDR1 GTSNPN, CDR2 SVGIG (reference sequence). CDR3 residues: CAWSGLAGDEQYF. The CDR3 coding sequence is TGTGCCTGGTCGGGACTAGCGGGAGACGAGCAGTACTTC.

In its sample, this clonotype was seen a few times. The gene calls are TRBV7-9 and TRBJ2-2; D unresolved. This CDR3 has 13 residues. Trimming took 3 bases from V and 5 from J, leaving 7 bases between them. The germline V gene has CDR1 SEHNR and CDR2 FQNEAQ (reference sequence). CDR3 residues: CASSFSSTGELFF. The CDR3 nucleotides are TGTGCCAGCAGCTTCTCCTCAACCGGGGAGCTGTTTTTT.

In this sample, this clonotype turned up a few times. The chain combines TRBV27 with TRBJ2-1, with 7 bases that match TRBD2. This CDR3 is built from 12 residues. Germline V gives CDR1 MNHEY, CDR2 SMNVEV (reference sequence). The J segment lost 9 bases and the V segment lost 8 bases, leaving 7 bases of the junction unmatched. This chain's CDR3 is CASYSGEGEQFF. The CDR3 nucleotides read TGTGCCAGCTACTCGGGGGAGGGTGAGCAGTTCTTC.

Only a few counts were recorded for this clonotype. The gene calls are TRBV3-1 and TRBJ2-7; D not certain. Between the trimmed V and J ends, which lost 4 bases and 6 bases, there was a span of 7 bases. The CDR3 runs to 11 residues. Germline V CDR1 and CDR2: LGHDT, YNNKEL (reference sequence). The CDR3 nucleotides read TGTGCCAGCAGCCTGCGAGGCGAGCAGTACTTC. Its protein is CASSLRGEQYF.

In its sample, this clonotype was seen a few times. CDR3 in amino acids: CASSRSESSYNEQFF. In DNA form, the CDR3 reads TGTGCCAGCAGTCGAAGCGAGAGCTCCTACAATGAGCAGTTCTTC. The V gene is TRBV12-3 or TRBV12-4, the J gene TRBJ2-1; D remains unclear. The CDR3 sequence is 15 residues long. Trimming stripped 5 bases from V and 0 bases from J, with 11 bases between.

The rearrangement links TRBV10-3 to TRBJ2-7, with 10 bases identical to TRBD2. J gave up 2 bases and V 11 bases, and 9 bases lay outside the gene matches. The CDR3 loop spans 14 amino acids. Germline values: CDR1 ENHRY, CDR2 SYGVKD. The CDR3 spells CAVQDTSGAYEQYF. CDR3 coding DNA: TGTGCCGTCCAAGACACTAGCGGGGCCTACGAGCAGTACTTC.

In its sample, this clonotype was seen many times. The rearrangement links TRBV28 to TRBJ2-3, with 7 bases matching TRBD2. The CDR3 spans 15 residues. In germline, CDR1 is MDHEN, CDR2 SYDVKM. Germline trimming cut 3 bases from V and 4 bases from J; bases unmatched to any gene: 7. The CDR3 spells CASSFEGGPADTQYF. The CDR3 DNA is TGTGCCAGCAGTTTCGAGGGAGGGCCCGCAGATACGCAGTATTTT. Supplemented by reference TRBV28 and TRBJ2-3, the full variable domain reads DVKVTQSSRYLVKRTGEKVFLECVQDMDHENMFWYRQDPGLGLRLIYFSYDVKMKEKGDIPEGYSVSREKKERFSLILESASTNQTSMYLCASSFEGGPADTQYFGPGTRLTVL.